One sample yielded the 26 T cell receptor beta chains listed below, sequenced in a study of blood T cell repertoires in COVID-19. Repertoires were generated with immunoSEQ multiplex PCR, while TCRdb's copy carries only in-frame clones and drops some. Counted here are around 130,000 clones, around 82% occurring once; the ten biggest clones make up 12%. The sample comprised peripheral blood. The receptors stem from a human donor in a cohort sampled during active COVID-19.

The rearrangement joins TRBV7-6 to TRBJ1-4; 9 nucleotides agree with TRBD1. This CDR3 comprises 15 residues. Looked up from germline, CDR1 is SGHVS and CDR2 is FNYEAQ. After removal of 4 bases from V and 8 bases from J, the junction contained 8 bases not matched to a gene. CDR3 sequence (DNA): TGTGCCAGCAGCTCCCAGGACAGGGGAGCGGAAAAACTGTTTTTT. Amino acids: CASSSQDRGAEKLFF.

V is TRBV5-1 and J is TRBJ2-1, with 8 bases matching TRBD2. The CDR3 has 15 residues. CDR1 is SGHRS, CDR2 YFSETQ, per germline. V shed 0 bases and J 4 bases; nucleotides not matched to a gene: 3. The CDR3 sequence: CASSLAGGIYNEQFF. In DNA, the CDR3 is TGCGCCAGCAGCTTGGCGGGGGGGATATACAATGAGCAGTTCTTC.

The rearrangement joins TRBV5-1 to TRBJ1-5, with TRBD1 matching 7 bases. Germline CDR1 SGHRS, CDR2 YFSETQ. CDR3 size: 14 residues. V shed 0 bases, J shed 10 bases, and the junction held 7 bases outside the gene matches. CDR3 region: CASSLGQGVAPQHF. The CDR3 DNA reads TGCGCCAGCAGCTTGGGGCAGGGGGTAGCTCCCCAGCATTTT.

This clone was seen a handful of times. CDR3 in amino acids: CASSPGDTYGYTF. The CDR3 region has the DNA TGTGCCAGCAGTCCAGGGGATACCTATGGCTACACCTTC. The gene calls are TRBV28 and TRBJ1-2; tentative D call: TRBD1 (6 bases). The germline V gene has CDR1 MDHEN and CDR2 SYDVKM. Trimming pared 5 bases from V and 4 bases from J, leaving 11 bases between. The CDR3 covers 13 residues.

V and J are TRBV5-1 and TRBJ2-2; 15 bases map to TRBD2. The CDR3 consists of 17 residues. The germline gives CDR1 SGHRS, CDR2 YFSETQ. With 4 bases clipped from V and 4 bases from J, the junction kept 5 bases outside the gene matches. The CDR3: CASSLGLAGGITGELFF. The CDR3 DNA follows: TGCGCCAGCAGCCTAGGACTAGCGGGGGGGATCACCGGGGAGCTGTTTTTT.

V is TRBV12-3 or TRBV12-4 and J is TRBJ2-7; 9 nucleotides agree with TRBD1. This CDR3 region has 13 residues. V was clipped by 4 bases and J by 6 bases; unmatched bases: 4. The CDR3 loop reads CASSYGTGLEQYF. The CDR3 coding sequence is TGTGCCAGCAGTTACGGGACAGGGCTCGAGCAGTACTTC.

This clone was detected only a few times. The chain is built from TRBV23-1 and TRBJ1-5; 8 bases are shared with TRBD1. TRBV23-1 is an ORF for which the function is uncertain. The CDR3 consists of 15 residues. The V gene end was trimmed by 4 bases and the J gene end by 6 bases; junction bases not matched to a gene: 8. CDR3 residues: CASSRGRGLSQPQHF. CDR3 in DNA: TGCGCCAGCAGTCGCGGCAGGGGGCTAAGTCAGCCCCAGCATTTT.

Many counts were recorded for this clone. V and J are TRBV19 and TRBJ2-1; 15 bases are shared with TRBD2. CDR1 is LNHDA and CDR2 is SQIVND in the germline V gene (reference sequence). This CDR3 spans 17 amino acids. After removal of 2 bases from V and 7 bases from J, the junction contained 6 bases not matched to a gene. The CDR3: CASSISGTSGGYNEQFF. The CDR3 region has the DNA TGTGCCAGTAGTATATCGGGGACTAGCGGGGGGTATAATGAGCAGTTCTTC. Full variable domain (missing parts from reference TRBV19 and TRBJ2-1): DGGITQSPKYLFRKEGQNVTLSCEQNLNHDAMYWYRQDPGQGLRLIYYSQIVNDFQKGDIAEGYSVSREKKESFPLTVTSAQKNPTAFYLCASSISGTSGGYNEQFFGPGTRLTVL.

CDR3 protein: CASGQYSNQPQHF. The CDR3 DNA follows: TGTGCCAGCGGACAGTATAGCAATCAGCCCCAGCATTTT. The rearrangement uses TRBV6-5 and TRBJ1-5; TRBD1 is a possible D gene (6 bases). Germline CDR1 is MNHEY and CDR2 is SVGAGI. V dropped 8 bases and J dropped 0 bases, with 8 bases sitting between them. The CDR3 length is 13 residues.

The V gene is TRBV15, the J gene TRBJ2-1; maybe TRBD2 (5 bases). V was clipped by 4 bases and J by 3 bases, with 16 bases between them. Germline CDR1 reads LNHNV; CDR2 reads YYDKDF (reference sequence). This CDR3 has 16 amino acids. This chain's CDR3 is CATSNGLSMIYNEQFF. The CDR3 DNA reads TGTGCCACCAGCAATGGACTCTCTATGATCTACAATGAGCAGTTCTTC. The full variable domain, its missing parts supplied by reference TRBV15 and TRBJ2-1, is DAMVIQNPRYQVTQFGKPVTLSCSQTLNHNVMYWYQQKSSQAPKLLFHYYDKDFNNEADTPDNFQSRRPNTSFCFLDIRSPGLGDTAMYLCATSNGLSMIYNEQFFGPGTRLTVL.

This clone was seen a few times. The V call is TRBV5-4, the J call TRBJ1-2; 10 bases match TRBD1. This CDR3 is built from 15 residues. In germline, CDR1 is SGHNT, CDR2 YYREEE (reference sequence). Losses at the gene ends were 4 bases for V and 4 bases for J; bases not matched to a gene: 7. Here the CDR3 DNA reads TGTGCCAGCAGCGGTTGGGACAGGGGAAGCTATGGCTACACCTTC. Encoded protein: CASSGWDRGSYGYTF.

V usage is TRBV7-9 and J usage is TRBJ2-1; possibly TRBD2 for D (5 bases). CDR1 is SEHNR and CDR2 is FQNEAQ in the germline V gene (reference sequence). V was shortened by 6 bases and J by 0 bases, with 18 bases between the two germline ends. The CDR3 covers 17 residues. This CDR3 reads CASSPALASSSYNEQFF. CDR3 in DNA: TGTGCCAGCAGTCCTGCCTTAGCGTCAAGCTCCTACAATGAGCAGTTCTTC.

The gene calls are TRBV27 and TRBJ2-3; 11 positions agree with TRBD2. The CDR3 is 17 amino acids. Trimming cost V 4 bases and J 4 bases; bases outside gene matches: 10. Looked up from germline, CDR1 is MNHEY and CDR2 is SMNVEV (reference sequence). The CDR3 DNA reads TGTGCCAGCAGTTGGAGACTAGCGGGGAGTCGGGCAGATACGCAGTATTTT. Protein sequence: CASSWRLAGSRADTQYF.

This clone turned up a few times. The CDR3 sequence is CASSHGQAYGYTF. The CDR3 DNA follows: TGTGCCAGCAGCCACGGACAGGCCTATGGCTACACCTTC. The chain couples TRBV5-8 to TRBJ1-2; TRBD1 aligns across 7 bases. Germline CDR1 and CDR2: SGHTS and YDEGEE. Losses at the gene ends were 4 bases for V and 4 bases for J; bases not matched to a gene: 4. The CDR3 spans 13 residues.

The gene calls are TRBV10-1 and TRBJ2-1; D not resolved. CDR1 and CDR2 (germline): WNHNN, SYGVQD (reference sequence). The ends were cut back, 5 bases at V and 5 bases at J, with 7 bases in the middle. The CDR3 runs to 12 residues. The DNA of the CDR3 is TGCGCCAGCAGTCCCGGAGACAATGAGCAGTTCTTC. It specifies CASSPGDNEQFF.

The chain couples TRBV6-1 to TRBJ1-2; D is undetermined. The CDR3 covers 14 residues. V dropped 2 bases and J dropped 2 bases, with 9 bases sitting between them. The V gene's germline CDR1 is MNHNS and CDR2 SASEGT. CDR3 DNA: TGTGCCAGCAGTGAATTTTTCCTGAACTATGGCTACACCTTC. It specifies CASSEFFLNYGYTF.

V gene TRBV5-1 combines with J gene TRBJ1-1, with a possible D match to TRBD1 (6 bases). V was trimmed by 4 bases and J by 1 base, leaving 17 bases between them. The CDR3 totals 16 residues. Germline CDR1 is SGHRS and CDR2 is YFSETQ. The CDR3 coding sequence is TGCGCCAGCAGCCTCCGATCGGACAGCCGGAACACTGAAGCTTTCTTT. Its translation: CASSLRSDSRNTEAFF.

The chain combines TRBV18 with TRBJ1-4; TRBD1 might be the D (5 bases). Germline V lookup: CDR1 KGHSH, CDR2 LQKENI. V was cut by 3 bases and J by 10 bases, with 21 bases left in between. CDR3 length equals 16 residues. The CDR3 here is CASSPGGGTQEGKLFF. CDR3 sequence (DNA): TGTGCCAGCTCACCCGGAGGCGGGACGCAGGAAGGAAAACTGTTTTTT.

This chain connects TRBV6-2 or TRBV6-3 to TRBJ2-2; 14 positions match TRBD2. This CDR3 region has 19 residues. J lost 4 bases, V lost 0 bases, and 7 bases had no gene match. Per the germline V gene, CDR1 is MNHEY and CDR2 is SVGEGT. The CDR3 region is CASSYSRTSGGPRTGELFF. The CDR3 DNA sequence: TGTGCCAGCAGTTACTCCCGGACTAGCGGGGGGCCTCGCACCGGGGAGCTGTTTTTT.

This chain connects TRBV19 to TRBJ1-1; D might be TRBD1 (5 bases). Trimming shortened V by 5 bases and J by 1 base, and 17 bases separated the two germline ends. Germline V CDR1 and CDR2: LNHDA, SQIVND (reference sequence). This CDR3 is built from 16 residues. The CDR3 reads CASSVPRGTGNTEAFF. DNA of the CDR3: TGTGCCAGTAGTGTCCCGCGGGGCACAGGGAACACTGAAGCTTTCTTT.

The V gene is TRBV4-1, the J gene TRBJ2-3; 8 bases are a match to TRBD2. The CDR3 totals 16 residues. Trimming cost V 4 bases and J 2 bases; bases outside gene matches: 8. Germline CDR1 is MGHRA and CDR2 is YSYEKL. The chain's CDR3 is CASSPGTSIFTDTQYF. For the CDR3, the DNA is TGCGCCAGCAGCCCCGGGACTAGTATTTTCACAGATACGCAGTATTTT.

The V and J genes are TRBV7-2 and TRBJ2-2; tentatively, D is TRBD2 (6 bases). V gave up 1 base and J gave up 2 bases, with 8 bases separating them. This CDR3 region has 15 residues. Germline loops: CDR1 SGHTA, CDR2 FQGNSA. CDR3 sequence: CASSLVGTNTGELFF. The CDR3 region has the DNA TGTGCCAGCAGCTTAGTTGGGACTAACACCGGGGAGCTGTTTTTT.

The V gene is TRBV2, the J gene TRBJ2-5, with D tentatively TRBD2 (7 bases). V lost 7 bases and J lost 4, with 10 bases in between. Per germline, CDR1 SNHLY and CDR2 FYNNEI. The CDR3 has 12 residues. The CDR3 is CASTRGPETQYF. The CDR3, as DNA: TGTGCCAGCACGCGGGGGCCAGAGACCCAGTACTTC.

The chain carries TRBV10-3 and TRBJ2-1; tentatively, D is TRBD2 (5 bases). The CDR3 extends over 14 amino acids. The V gene lost 2 bases and the J gene lost 8 bases, with 13 bases spanning the gap. Germline V lookup: CDR1 ENHRY, CDR2 SYGVKD. The chain's CDR3 is CAISEASWVDEQFF. The CDR3 bases are TGTGCCATCAGTGAGGCTAGCTGGGTCGATGAGCAGTTCTTC.

This clone was recorded only once. The chain links TRBV10-1 to TRBJ1-1; 7 positions agree with TRBD1. Germline V gene sequence: CDR1 WNHNN, CDR2 SYGVQD (reference sequence). The CDR3 length is 14 residues. Losses at the gene ends were 7 bases for V and 0 bases for J; bases not matched to a gene: 5. DNA of the CDR3: TGCGCCAGCACGTCGGGACAGCTGAACACTGAAGCTTTCTTT. This sequence encodes CASTSGQLNTEAFF.

V usage is TRBV19 and J usage is TRBJ2-1; 8 bases map to TRBD2. V trimming: 5 bases; J trimming: 5 bases; junction bases outside the gene matches: 8. The germline V gene encodes CDR1 LNHDA and CDR2 SQIVND (reference sequence). This CDR3 comprises 15 residues. CDR3 loop: CASSAPGGNDNEQFF. CDR3 coding DNA: TGTGCCAGTAGTGCACCGGGGGGGAACGACAATGAGCAGTTCTTC.